These 32 T cell receptor beta chains were sequenced from one sample in a study of OX40 agonist ivuxolimab in advanced cancers. The method was immunoSEQ multiplex PCR; TCRdb's version includes in-frame clones alone and lacks a portion of them. The sample includes about 61,000 clones, roughly 85% seen only once; the top ten take 0.4% to 0.55%. The specimen comprised CD4+ or CD8+ T cells sorted from blood, sampled in a trial of the OX40 agonist ivuxolimab. The receptors were gathered from an adult with an advanced solid tumor such as melanoma, head and neck, liver or kidney cancer.

The rearrangement links TRBV11-2 to TRBJ1-2; 11 bases match TRBD1. The CDR3 covers 19 residues. The trim removed 2 bases at V and 2 bases at J, leaving 13 bases unmatched. The germline V gene has CDR1 SGHAT and CDR2 FQNNGV. For the CDR3, the DNA is TGTGCCAGCAGCTTATTACGCCGACCGGACAGGGGGCACAACTATGGCTACACCTTC. The encoded protein is CASSLLRRPDRGHNYGYTF.

This sequence joins TRBV6-1 and TRBJ2-5, with D unclear. Germline-derived CDR1 and CDR2 are MNHNS and SASEGT. This CDR3 has 13 amino acids. V lost 3 bases and J lost 3, with 8 bases in between. CDR3 DNA: TGTGCCAGCAGTGAGGACGGCGAAGAGACCCAGTACTTC. This translates into CASSEDGEETQYF.

This rearrangement joins TRBV7-9 to TRBJ1-1, with unresolved D. CDR1 is SEHNR, CDR2 FQNEAQ, per germline (reference sequence). The CDR3 has 11 residues. V lost 5 bases and J lost 6, with 7 bases in between. DNA for the CDR3: TGTGCCAGCAGCCAGGCGTCTGAAGCTTTCTTT. Encoded protein: CASSQASEAFF.

The CDR3 DNA reads as TGTGCCAGCAGCCAGAGCGTCGGTCAGCCCCAGCATTTT. This translates into CASSQSVGQPQHF. The gene calls are TRBV16 and TRBJ1-5; D not resolved. Germline values: CDR1 KGHSY, CDR2 FQNENV. The CDR3 is made up of 13 amino acids. V gave up 3 bases and J gave up 6 bases, with 9 bases separating them.

The chain employs TRBV6-5 and TRBJ2-3, with 7 bases fitting TRBD2. CDR1 MNHEY and CDR2 SVGAGI come from the germline V gene. The CDR3 extends over 15 amino acids. Trimming at V came to 2 bases and at J to 6 bases, leaving 8 bases not matched to a gene. The CDR3 DNA is TGTGCCAGCAGTTACGAGCGGGGCCGCTGGGATACGCAGTATTTT. This translates into CASSYERGRWDTQYF.

In this sample, this clone turned up once. The V call is TRBV27, the J call TRBJ1-4, with a tentative D call TRBD1 (5 bases). CDR3 size: 17 residues. Per germline, CDR1 MNHEY and CDR2 SMNVEV (reference sequence). Trimming removed 5 bases from V and 5 bases from J, with 21 bases in between. As DNA, the CDR3 is TGTGCCAGCAGTCAACTTCCTCGGGGCGTGGGGAATGAAAAACTGTTTTTT. Encoded protein: CASSQLPRGVGNEKLFF. The full variable domain, in which reference TRBV27 and TRBJ1-4 provide the parts outside the CDR3, is EAQVTQNPRYLITVTGKKLTVTCSQNMNHEYMSWYRQDPGLGLRQIYYSMNVEVTDKGDVPEGYKVSRKEKRNFPLILESPSPNQTSLYFCASSQLPRGVGNEKLFFGSGTQLSVL.

V and J are TRBV4-2 and TRBJ2-3; no clear D gene. The CDR3 is 13 amino acids. With 7 bases removed from V and 6 bases from J, the gap between germline ends came to 14 bases. Germline V lookup: CDR1 LGHNA, CDR2 YNFKEQ. CDR3 sequence (DNA): TGTGCCAGCAAGACTCCGGGTGCGGATACGCAGTATTTT. It codes for CASKTPGADTQYF.

As DNA, the CDR3 is TGTGCCTGGAGTTCACCCGGGCCTCCCTACGAGCAGTACTTC. Its protein product is CAWSSPGPPYEQYF. The gene calls are TRBV30 and TRBJ2-7; D call uncertain. This CDR3 comprises 14 residues. The V end lost 2 bases, the J end lost 2 bases, and 13 bases lay between the germline ends. Germline CDR1 is GTSNPN and CDR2 is SVGIG (reference sequence).

The chain joins TRBV18 to TRBJ1-1, with unresolved D. Trimming stripped 0 bases from V and 6 bases from J, with 14 bases between. CDR1 is KGHSH and CDR2 is LQKENI in the germline V gene. This CDR3 spans 15 amino acids. The CDR3 DNA follows: TGTGCCAGCTCACCACCTCGTCTCCGGGGTTCTGAAGCTTTCTTT. It specifies CASSPPRLRGSEAFF.

The chain uses TRBV5-5 and TRBJ2-7; the D is unclear. CDR1 and CDR2 (germline): SGHKS, YYEKEE (reference sequence). This CDR3 region has 12 residues. The V end was cut by 2 bases, the J end by 3 bases, with 6 bases between. The CDR3 DNA sequence: TGTGCCAGCAGCTTTCAGGTCTACGAGCAGTACTTC. Residues: CASSFQVYEQYF.

The genes are TRBV7-2 and TRBJ2-2; 8 bases align to TRBD2. Germline loops: CDR1 SGHTA, CDR2 FQGNSA. The length of the CDR3 is 16 residues. The trim removed 4 bases at V and 1 base at J, leaving 5 bases unmatched. The DNA of the CDR3 is TGTGCCAGCAGCTGGAGTAGCGGGGAGAACACCGGGGAGCTGTTTTTT. This codes for CASSWSSGENTGELFF.

The gene calls are TRBV6-1 and TRBJ2-1; perhaps TRBD2 as D (6 bases). Trimming cost V 11 bases and J 8 bases, with 25 bases left between them. The germline V gene encodes CDR1 MNHNS and CDR2 SASEGT. CDR3 length: 15 residues. Written as DNA, the CDR3 is TGTGCCGCTCGTTCTGCGGGGACCTTCCCCCATGAGCAGTTCTTC. Translated: CAARSAGTFPHEQFF.

J is TRBJ2-7 and V is TRBV4-2; 9 positions agree with TRBD2. Germline V CDR1 and CDR2: LGHNA, YNFKEQ. The CDR3 runs 17 residues. The junction had 7 bases not matched to a gene; V was cut back by 0 bases and J by 1 base. The CDR3 DNA reads as TGTGCCAGCAGCCAAGAGATTTGGACTAGCGCATCCTACGAGCAGTACTTC. Protein product: CASSQEIWTSASYEQYF.

This chain links TRBV7-9 with TRBJ2-5; 12 bases fit TRBD2. The germline CDR1 and CDR2 sequences are SEHNR and FQNEAQ (reference sequence). V gave up 4 bases and J gave up 4 bases; unmatched junction bases: 4. The CDR3 loop spans 15 amino acids. CDR3 DNA: TGTGCCAGCAGCTCCGGGACTAGCGGGCTAGAGACCCAGTACTTC. Residues: CASSSGTSGLETQYF.

The chain is built from TRBV29-1 and TRBJ1-2; 9 nucleotides align to TRBD1. CDR3 size: 14 residues. Germline trimming cut 6 bases from V and 3 bases from J; bases unmatched to any gene: 8. Germline CDR1 is SQVTM and CDR2 is ANQGSEA. CDR3 sequence reads: CSVAGGDRDYGYTF. CDR3 in DNA: TGCAGCGTGGCCGGGGGGGACAGGGACTATGGCTACACCTTC.

This clone was picked up one time. The V gene is TRBV2, the J gene TRBJ1-1; D gene unclear. The CDR3 consists of 14 residues. Trimming cost V 1 base and J 2 bases, with 8 bases left between them. Germline V gene lookup returns CDR1 SNHLY and CDR2 FYNNEI. CDR3 nucleotide sequence: TGTGCCAGCAGTGAAGAGGGCAGTAACACTGAAGCTTTCTTT. Translated, it gives CASSEEGSNTEAFF.

V gene TRBV7-9 combines with J gene TRBJ2-2; 7 nucleotides match TRBD2. V trimming: 7 bases; J trimming: 5 bases; junction bases outside the gene matches: 16. Germline values: CDR1 SEHNR, CDR2 FQNEAQ (reference sequence). This CDR3 region has 17 residues. The CDR3 DNA reads TGTGCCAGCACGATGCTGCGGGGGTCCCCAGGTACCGGGGAGCTGTTTTTT. Its translation is CASTMLRGSPGTGELFF.

The chain uses TRBV6-1 and TRBJ2-7; D unresolved. The germline gives CDR1 MNHNS, CDR2 SASEGT. Trimming pared 6 bases from V and 2 bases from J, leaving 14 bases between. The CDR3 has 14 amino acids. The CDR3 protein is CASRATRLTYEQYF. The CDR3 DNA reads TGTGCCAGCAGAGCCACAAGACTGACCTACGAGCAGTACTTC.

The rearrangement links TRBV1 to TRBJ1-3. TRBV1 is described as a pseudogene. The CDR3 length is 16 residues. The CDR3 reads CTSRRRRDRGSHTIYF. DNA of the CDR3: TGCACCAGCAGGAGAAGGAGGGACCGCGGCAGTCACACCATATATTTT.

This chain joins TRBV2 and TRBJ2-1; TRBD2 aligns across 8 bases. CDR1 SNHLY and CDR2 FYNNEI come from the germline V gene. The CDR3 totals 16 residues. V gave up 3 bases and J gave up 5 bases; unmatched junction bases: 9. The CDR3 coding sequence is TGTGCCAGCAGTGATTGGTCGGGAGGGCCCCACAATGAGCAGTTCTTC. It translates to CASSDWSGGPHNEQFF.

The chain is built from TRBV7-3 and TRBJ2-3; D is perhaps TRBD2 (6 bases). V lost 5 bases, J lost 1 base, and 13 bases lay in between. CDR3 length: 15 amino acids. Germline V CDR1 and CDR2: SGHTA, FQGTGA. The chain's CDR3 is CASSGSGLRTDTQYF. The DNA of the CDR3 is TGTGCCAGCAGCGGATCGGGACTCCGCACAGATACGCAGTATTTT.

This clone was counted a single time. J is TRBJ1-2 and V is TRBV19; D unresolved. Deletions cut 1 base from V and 4 bases from J, with 10 bases between. Germline V gene sequence: CDR1 LNHDA, CDR2 SQIVND (reference sequence). This CDR3 has 14 amino acids. The CDR3 region has the DNA TGTGCCAGTAGTATAGGTCCCAATCCCTATGGCTACACCTTC. Translation: CASSIGPNPYGYTF.

This clone came up once. The V call is TRBV10-3, the J call TRBJ2-2, with 11 bases identical to TRBD2. The CDR3 runs to 17 residues. Germline V lookup: CDR1 ENHRY, CDR2 SYGVKD. J lost 5 bases, V lost 4 bases, and 9 bases had no gene match. The CDR3 here is CAISVLAGGLSTGELFF. CDR3 in DNA: TGTGCCATCAGTGTTCTAGCGGGAGGCTTAAGTACCGGGGAGCTGTTTTTT.

This rearrangement joins TRBV5-5 to TRBJ2-7; D remains ambiguous. The CDR3 consists of 12 residues. V lost 2 bases and J lost 2, with 5 bases in between. Per the germline V gene, CDR1 is SGHKS and CDR2 is YYEKEE (reference sequence). The CDR3 bases are TGTGCCAGCAGCTTCAGCCCCTACGAGCAGTACTTC. As protein: CASSFSPYEQYF.

This sequence joins TRBV5-1 and TRBJ2-5; maybe TRBD2 (7 bases). CDR3 length: 16 residues. Germline lookup yields CDR1 SGHRS and CDR2 YFSETQ. Trimming removed 3 bases at V and 10 bases at J, with 25 bases between. Here the CDR3 reads CASSSGTPGLVGNQYF. CDR3 in DNA: TGCGCCAGCAGCTCAGGGACACCCGGACTAGTTGGGAACCAGTACTTC. The full variable domain, rest sourced from reference TRBV5-1 and TRBJ2-5, is KAGVTQTPRYLIKTRGQQVTLSCSPISGHRSVSWYQQTPGQGLQFLFEYFSETQRNKGNFPGRFSGRQFSNSRSEMNVSTLELGDSALYLCASSSGTPGLVGNQYFGPGTRLLVL.

This clone has only a few counts. The CDR3 here is CASSEWGGTEAFF. CDR3 coding DNA: TGCGCCAGCAGTGAGTGGGGGGGGACTGAAGCTTTCTTT. The chain employs TRBV10-2 and TRBJ1-1; D might be TRBD1 (5 bases). Trimming cost V 1 base and J 5 bases, with 8 bases left between them. The CDR3 totals 13 residues. Germline V gene lookup returns CDR1 WSHSY and CDR2 SAAADI.

With respect to this clone: Distinct nucleotide sequences in the sample also encode this CDR3. The V gene is TRBV7-2, the J gene TRBJ1-2; 7 bases are shared with TRBD1. The germline V gene encodes CDR1 SGHTA and CDR2 FQGNSA. The CDR3 totals 15 residues. The J segment lost 5 bases and the V segment lost 5 bases, leaving 11 bases of the junction unmatched. The CDR3 DNA is TGTGCCAGCAGCCCTGCTCGAGGGGGCGAATATGGCTACACCTTC. This codes for CASSPARGGEYGYTF. The whole variable domain, filled in from reference TRBV7-2 and TRBJ1-2, reads GAGVSQSPSNKVTEKGKDVELRCDPISGHTALYWYRQSLGQGLEFLIYFQGNSAPDKSGLPSDRFSAERTGGSVSTLTIQRTQQEDSAVYLCASSPARGGEYGYTFGSGTRLTVV.

The chain combines TRBV11-2 with TRBJ2-7; 7 bases agree with TRBD1. The length of the CDR3 is 14 residues. Germline assignment: CDR1 SGHAT and CDR2 FQNNGV. With 5 bases clipped from V and 0 bases from J, the junction kept 4 bases outside the gene matches. DNA for the CDR3: TGTGCCAGCAGCCTGGGACAGTTCTCCTACGAGCAGTACTTC. As protein: CASSLGQFSYEQYF.

The chain employs TRBV28 and TRBJ2-3, with unresolved D. Trimming shortened V by 8 bases and J by 2 bases, and 14 bases separated the two germline ends. The CDR3 spans 14 residues. The germline CDR1 and CDR2 sequences are MDHEN and SYDVKM. The CDR3 is CASVPAFNTDTQYF. The CDR3 DNA reads TGTGCCAGCGTCCCAGCTTTTAACACAGATACGCAGTATTTT.

The chain has TRBV28 and TRBJ2-7, with TRBD2 matching over 8 bases. This CDR3 contains 15 residues. Per the germline V gene, CDR1 is MDHEN and CDR2 is SYDVKM. Unmatched junction bases numbered 15, after V lost 11 bases and J lost 3 bases. The CDR3 spells CASGAGGVAIYEQYF. The DNA of the CDR3 is TGTGCCTCCGGAGCCGGGGGGGTAGCAATCTACGAGCAGTACTTC.

This chain connects TRBV7-3 to TRBJ2-1, with 7 positions matching TRBD1. The V gene end was trimmed by 0 bases and the J gene end by 4 bases; junction bases not matched to a gene: 3. The CDR3 runs to 15 residues. In germline, CDR1 is SGHTA, CDR2 FQGTGA. In DNA, the CDR3 is TGTGCCAGCAGCTTAACCGGGACAGCTTACAATGAGCAGTTCTTC. Residues: CASSLTGTAYNEQFF.

V and J are TRBV5-1 and TRBJ2-7; 8 nucleotides align to TRBD1. The V segment lost 4 bases and the J segment 6 bases; nucleotides outside the gene matches: 9. CDR1 is SGHRS and CDR2 is YFSETQ in the germline V gene. This CDR3 has 14 amino acids. The CDR3 spells CASSPGQGGSEQYF. The CDR3 region has the DNA TGCGCCAGCAGCCCTGGACAGGGTGGGAGCGAGCAGTACTTC.